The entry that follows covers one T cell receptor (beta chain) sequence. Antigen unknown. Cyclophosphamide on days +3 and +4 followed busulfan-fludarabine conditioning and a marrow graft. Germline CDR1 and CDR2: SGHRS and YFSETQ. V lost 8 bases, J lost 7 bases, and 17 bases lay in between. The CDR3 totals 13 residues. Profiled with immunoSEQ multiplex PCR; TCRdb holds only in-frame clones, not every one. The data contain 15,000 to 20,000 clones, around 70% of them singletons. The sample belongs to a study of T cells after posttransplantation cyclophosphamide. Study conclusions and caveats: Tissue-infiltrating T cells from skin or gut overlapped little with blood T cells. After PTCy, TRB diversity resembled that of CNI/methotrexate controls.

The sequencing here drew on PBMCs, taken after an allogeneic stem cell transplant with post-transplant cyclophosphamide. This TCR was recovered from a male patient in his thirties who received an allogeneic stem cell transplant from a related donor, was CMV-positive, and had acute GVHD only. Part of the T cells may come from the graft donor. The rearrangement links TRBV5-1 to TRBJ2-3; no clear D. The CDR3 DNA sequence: TGCGCCAGTGGCCAGAGCTGGGCAAATACGCAGTATTTT. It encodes CASGQSWANTQYF.